This T cell receptor beta chain was sequenced for a study of T-cell reconstitution after alpha-beta-depleted transplantation in children. Study observations and caveats: Several hundred expanded graft clones reportedly gave rise to the alpha-beta T cells present about two months after transplant. Once a year had passed after transplant, T-cell counts and diversity came mostly from newly produced T cells. The study traced high day-60 TCRbeta diversity in some patients to surviving recipient T cells and thymic progenitors.

The sample holds many counts of this clonotype. Antigen specificity is unknown. Unique molecular identifiers were used in preparing the TCRbeta library. TCRdb analysed the PCR reads with MiXCR anew, one entry per CDR3 protein. The sample contains 60,000 to 70,000 distinct CDR3 sequences, roughly 5.2% of which appear only once. Germline CDR1 reads SEHNR; CDR2 reads FQNEAQ (reference sequence). Trimming removed 4 bases at V and 4 bases at J, with 16 bases between. The CDR3 spans 15 residues. This TCR was sampled from a boy under two years old who had a stem cell transplant for acute myeloid leukemia, so the T cells may come from the graft donor. This chain connects TRBV7-9 to TRBJ1-1, with D possibly TRBD1 on 6 matching bases. Here the sequenced sample was PBMCs, mostly from graft donor cells, taken 180 days after TCRalphabeta/CD19-depleted stem cell transplant. The CDR3 DNA sequence: TGTGCCAGCAGCTCTTCGGGGGGCTGGAGCACTGAAGCTTTCTTT. It yields the protein CASSSSGGWSTEAFF.